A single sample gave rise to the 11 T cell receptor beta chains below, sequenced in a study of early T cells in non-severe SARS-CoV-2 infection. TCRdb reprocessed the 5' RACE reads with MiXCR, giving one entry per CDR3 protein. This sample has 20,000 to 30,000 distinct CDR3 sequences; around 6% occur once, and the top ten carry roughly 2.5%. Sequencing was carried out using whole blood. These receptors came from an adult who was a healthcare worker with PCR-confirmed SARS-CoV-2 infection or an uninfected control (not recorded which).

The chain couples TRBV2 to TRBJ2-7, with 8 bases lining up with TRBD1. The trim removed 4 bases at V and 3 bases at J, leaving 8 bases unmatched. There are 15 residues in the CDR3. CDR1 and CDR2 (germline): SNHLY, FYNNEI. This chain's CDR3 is CASSARGLTLYEQYF. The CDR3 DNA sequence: TGTGCCAGCAGTGCCAGGGGGCTGACCCTCTACGAGCAGTACTTC.

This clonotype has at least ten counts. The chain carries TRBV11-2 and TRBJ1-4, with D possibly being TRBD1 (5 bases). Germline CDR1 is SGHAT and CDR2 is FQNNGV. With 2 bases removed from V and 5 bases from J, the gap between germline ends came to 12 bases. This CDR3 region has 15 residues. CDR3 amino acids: CASSLLWGSNEKLFF. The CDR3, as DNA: TGTGCCAGCAGCTTATTGTGGGGCTCGAATGAAAAACTGTTTTTT.

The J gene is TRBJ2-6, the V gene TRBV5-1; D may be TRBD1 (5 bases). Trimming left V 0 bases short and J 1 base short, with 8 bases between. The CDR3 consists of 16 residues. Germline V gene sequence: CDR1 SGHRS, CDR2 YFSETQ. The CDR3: CASSLEPGSGANVLTF. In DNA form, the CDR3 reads TGCGCCAGCAGCTTGGAGCCAGGGTCTGGGGCCAACGTCCTGACTTTC.

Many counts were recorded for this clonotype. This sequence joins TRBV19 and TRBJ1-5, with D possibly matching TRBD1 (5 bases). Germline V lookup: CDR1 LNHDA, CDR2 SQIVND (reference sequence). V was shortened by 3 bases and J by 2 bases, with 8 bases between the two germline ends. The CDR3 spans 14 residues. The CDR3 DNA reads TGTGCCAGTAGTATCTGGGGCCGCAATCAGCCCCAGCATTTT. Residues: CASSIWGRNQPQHF.

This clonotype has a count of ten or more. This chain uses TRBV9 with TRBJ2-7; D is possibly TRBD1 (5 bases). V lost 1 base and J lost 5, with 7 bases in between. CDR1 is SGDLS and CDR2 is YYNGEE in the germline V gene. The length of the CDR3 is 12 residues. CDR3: CASSVQGNEQYF. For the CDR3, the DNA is TGTGCCAGCAGCGTACAGGGAAACGAGCAGTACTTC.

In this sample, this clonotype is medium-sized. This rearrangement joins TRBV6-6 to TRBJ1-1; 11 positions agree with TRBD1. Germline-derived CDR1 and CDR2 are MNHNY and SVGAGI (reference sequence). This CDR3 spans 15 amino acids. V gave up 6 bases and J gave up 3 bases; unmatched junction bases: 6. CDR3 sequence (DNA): TGTGCCAGCAGGGCCCAGGGACAGGGGGACACTGAAGCTTTCTTT. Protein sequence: CASRAQGQGDTEAFF.

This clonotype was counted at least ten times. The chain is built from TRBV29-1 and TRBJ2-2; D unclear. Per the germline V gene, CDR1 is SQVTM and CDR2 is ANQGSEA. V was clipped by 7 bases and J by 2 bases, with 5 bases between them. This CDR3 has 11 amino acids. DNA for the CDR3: TGCAGCGCTCTAAACACCGGGGAGCTGTTTTTT. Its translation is CSALNTGELFF.

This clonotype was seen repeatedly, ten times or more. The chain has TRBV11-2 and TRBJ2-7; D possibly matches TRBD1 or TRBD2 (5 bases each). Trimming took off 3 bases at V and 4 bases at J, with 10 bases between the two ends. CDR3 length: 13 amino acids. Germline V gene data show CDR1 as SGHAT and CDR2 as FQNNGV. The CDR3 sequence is CASSFGAVYEQYF. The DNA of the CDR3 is TGTGCCAGCAGCTTCGGGGCCGTTTACGAGCAGTACTTC.

CDR3 residues: CSVVPAGVEQYF. The CDR3 nucleotides are TGCAGCGTTGTCCCGGCAGGGGTCGAGCAGTACTTC. The chain carries TRBV29-1 and TRBJ2-7; D is perhaps TRBD1 (6 bases). The CDR3 loop spans 12 amino acids. V was cut by 4 bases and J by 6 bases, with 13 bases left in between. Germline loops: CDR1 SQVTM, CDR2 ANQGSEA.

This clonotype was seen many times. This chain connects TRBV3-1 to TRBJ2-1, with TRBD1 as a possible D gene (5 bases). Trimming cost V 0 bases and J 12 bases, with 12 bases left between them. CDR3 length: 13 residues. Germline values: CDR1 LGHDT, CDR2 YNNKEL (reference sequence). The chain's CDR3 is CASSQEAPRVQFF. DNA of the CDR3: TGTGCCAGCAGCCAAGAGGCCCCCAGGGTGCAGTTCTTC.

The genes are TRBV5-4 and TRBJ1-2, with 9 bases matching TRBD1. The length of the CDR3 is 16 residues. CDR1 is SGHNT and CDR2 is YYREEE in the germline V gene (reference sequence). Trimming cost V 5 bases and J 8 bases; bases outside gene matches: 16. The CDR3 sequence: CASSHPSGTGIDGYTF. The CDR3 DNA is TGTGCCAGCAGTCATCCCTCCGGGACAGGGATCGACGGCTACACCTTC.